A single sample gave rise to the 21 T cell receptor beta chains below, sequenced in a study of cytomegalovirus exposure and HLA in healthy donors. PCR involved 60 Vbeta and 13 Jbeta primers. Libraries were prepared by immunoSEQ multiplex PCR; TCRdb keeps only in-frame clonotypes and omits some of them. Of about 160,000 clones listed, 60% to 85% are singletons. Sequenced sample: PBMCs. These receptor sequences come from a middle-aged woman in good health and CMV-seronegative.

The CDR3 region is CASSLREKGAYEQYF. The CDR3, as DNA: TGCGCCAGCAGCCTGAGAGAGAAAGGGGCCTACGAGCAGTACTTC. This chain connects TRBV5-1 to TRBJ2-7, with a weak D call TRBD1 (5 bases). The germline V gene has CDR1 SGHRS and CDR2 YFSETQ. The CDR3 consists of 15 residues. V lost 4 bases and J 2 bases, leaving 16 bases between the germline ends.

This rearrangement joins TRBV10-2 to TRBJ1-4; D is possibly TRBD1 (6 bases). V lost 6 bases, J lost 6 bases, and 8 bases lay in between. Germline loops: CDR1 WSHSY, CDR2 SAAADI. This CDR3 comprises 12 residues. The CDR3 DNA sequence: TGCGCCAGCAGGGGACACCATGAAAAACTGTTTTTT. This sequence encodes CASRGHHEKLFF.

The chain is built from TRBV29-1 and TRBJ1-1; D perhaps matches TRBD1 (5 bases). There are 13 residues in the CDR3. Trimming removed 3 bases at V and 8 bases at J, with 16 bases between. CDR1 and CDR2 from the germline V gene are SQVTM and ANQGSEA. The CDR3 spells CSVDPPQGSEAFF. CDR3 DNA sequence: TGCAGCGTTGATCCCCCCCAGGGCTCAGAAGCTTTCTTT.

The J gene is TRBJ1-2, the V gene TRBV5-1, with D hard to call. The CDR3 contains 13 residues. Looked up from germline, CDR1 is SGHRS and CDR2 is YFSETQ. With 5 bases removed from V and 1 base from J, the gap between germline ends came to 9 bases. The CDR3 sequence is CASSSGLNYGYTF. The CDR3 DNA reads TGCGCCAGCAGTAGCGGCCTTAACTATGGCTACACCTTC.

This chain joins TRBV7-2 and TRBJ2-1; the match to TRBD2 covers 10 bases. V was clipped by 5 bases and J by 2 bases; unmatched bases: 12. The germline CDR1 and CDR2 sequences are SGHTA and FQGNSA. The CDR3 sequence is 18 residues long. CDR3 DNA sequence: TGTGCCAGCAGCCCCATTCACGGAAGCGGGGGGGCCTACAATGAGCAGTTCTTC. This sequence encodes CASSPIHGSGGAYNEQFF.

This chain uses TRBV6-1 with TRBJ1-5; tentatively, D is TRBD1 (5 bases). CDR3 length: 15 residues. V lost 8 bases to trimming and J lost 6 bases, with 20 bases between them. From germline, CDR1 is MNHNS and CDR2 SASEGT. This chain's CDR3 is CASARGDSVVQPQHF. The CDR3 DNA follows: TGTGCCAGCGCTAGAGGGGACTCTGTCGTTCAGCCCCAGCATTTT.

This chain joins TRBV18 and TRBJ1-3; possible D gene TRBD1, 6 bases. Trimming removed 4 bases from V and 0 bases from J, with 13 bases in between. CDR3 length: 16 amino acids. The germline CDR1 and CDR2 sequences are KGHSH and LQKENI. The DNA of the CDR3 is TGTGCCAGCTCACGCGGAGGACAGATCTCTGGAAACACCATATATTTT. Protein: CASSRGGQISGNTIYF.

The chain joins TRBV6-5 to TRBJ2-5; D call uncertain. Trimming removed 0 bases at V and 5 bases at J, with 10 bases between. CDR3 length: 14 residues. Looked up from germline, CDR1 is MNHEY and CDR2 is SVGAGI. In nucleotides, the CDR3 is TGTGCCAGCAGTTACTCGGTGGGCTCGGAGACCCAGTACTTC. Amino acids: CASSYSVGSETQYF.

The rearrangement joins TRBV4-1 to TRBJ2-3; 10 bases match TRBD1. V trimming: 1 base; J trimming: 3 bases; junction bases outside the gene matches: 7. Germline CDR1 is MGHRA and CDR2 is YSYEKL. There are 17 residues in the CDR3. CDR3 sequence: CASSQGLRDRGTDTQYF. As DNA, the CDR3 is TGCGCCAGCAGCCAAGGGCTCAGGGACAGGGGTACAGATACGCAGTATTTT.

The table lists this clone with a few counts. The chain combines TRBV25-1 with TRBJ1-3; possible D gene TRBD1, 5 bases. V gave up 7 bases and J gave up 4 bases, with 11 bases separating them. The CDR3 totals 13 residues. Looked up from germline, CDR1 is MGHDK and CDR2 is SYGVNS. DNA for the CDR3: TGTGCCAGCATAGGGGAAGACGGAAACACCATATATTTT. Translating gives CASIGEDGNTIYF.

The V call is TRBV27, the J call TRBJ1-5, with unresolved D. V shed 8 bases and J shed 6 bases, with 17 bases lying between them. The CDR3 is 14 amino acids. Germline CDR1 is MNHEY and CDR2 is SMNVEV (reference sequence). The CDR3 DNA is TGTGCCAGCCAGGACCGGCTGGGAGGTCAGCCCCAGCATTTT. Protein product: CASQDRLGGQPQHF.

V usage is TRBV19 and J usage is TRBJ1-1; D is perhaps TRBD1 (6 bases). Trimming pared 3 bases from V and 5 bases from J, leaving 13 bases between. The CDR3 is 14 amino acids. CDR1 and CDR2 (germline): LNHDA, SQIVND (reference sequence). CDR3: CASSMNRARTEAFF. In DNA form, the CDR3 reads TGTGCCAGTAGTATGAACAGGGCTCGGACTGAAGCTTTCTTT.

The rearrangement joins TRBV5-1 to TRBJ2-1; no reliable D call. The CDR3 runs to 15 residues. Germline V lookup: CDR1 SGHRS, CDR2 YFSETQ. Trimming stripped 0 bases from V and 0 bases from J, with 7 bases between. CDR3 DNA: TGCGCCAGCAGCTTGGTGCAGGCCTCCTACAATGAGCAGTTCTTC. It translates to CASSLVQASYNEQFF.

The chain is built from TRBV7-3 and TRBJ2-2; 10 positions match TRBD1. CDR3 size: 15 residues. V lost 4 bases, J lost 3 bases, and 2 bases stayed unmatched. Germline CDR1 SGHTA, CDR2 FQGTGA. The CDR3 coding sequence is TGTGCCAGCAGCTCCGGGACAGGGGACACCGGGGAGCTGTTTTTT. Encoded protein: CASSSGTGDTGELFF.

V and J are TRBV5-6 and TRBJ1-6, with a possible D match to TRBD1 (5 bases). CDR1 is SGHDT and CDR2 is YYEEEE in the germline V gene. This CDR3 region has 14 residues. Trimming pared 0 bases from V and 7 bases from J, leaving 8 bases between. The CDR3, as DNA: TGTGCCAGCAGCTTGGTACAGGTCAATTCACCCCTCCACTTT. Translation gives CASSLVQVNSPLHF.

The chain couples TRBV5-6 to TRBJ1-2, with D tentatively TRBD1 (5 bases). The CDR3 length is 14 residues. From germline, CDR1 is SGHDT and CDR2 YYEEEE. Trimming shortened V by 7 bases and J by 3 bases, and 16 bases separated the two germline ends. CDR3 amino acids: CASYYLGADYGYTF. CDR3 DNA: TGTGCCAGCTACTACCTTGGGGCCGACTATGGCTACACCTTC.

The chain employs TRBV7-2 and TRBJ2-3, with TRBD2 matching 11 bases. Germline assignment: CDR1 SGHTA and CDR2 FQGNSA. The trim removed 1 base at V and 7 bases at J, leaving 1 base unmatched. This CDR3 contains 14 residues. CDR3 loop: CASSLGLAGNTQYF. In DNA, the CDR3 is TGTGCCAGCAGCTTAGGACTAGCGGGAAATACGCAGTATTTT.

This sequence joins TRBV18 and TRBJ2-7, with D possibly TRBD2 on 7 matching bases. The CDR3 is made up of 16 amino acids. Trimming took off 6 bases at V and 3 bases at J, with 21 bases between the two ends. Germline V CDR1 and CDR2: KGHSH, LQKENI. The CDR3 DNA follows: TGTGCCAGCTCGGCTCCACGGGGGGCGCGGAGCTACGAGCAGTACTTC. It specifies CASSAPRGARSYEQYF.

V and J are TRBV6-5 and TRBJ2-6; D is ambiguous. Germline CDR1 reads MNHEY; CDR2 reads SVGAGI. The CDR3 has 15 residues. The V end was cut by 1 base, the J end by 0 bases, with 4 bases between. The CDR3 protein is CASSYYRSGANVLTF. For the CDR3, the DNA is TGTGCCAGCAGTTACTATCGCTCTGGGGCCAACGTCCTGACTTTC.

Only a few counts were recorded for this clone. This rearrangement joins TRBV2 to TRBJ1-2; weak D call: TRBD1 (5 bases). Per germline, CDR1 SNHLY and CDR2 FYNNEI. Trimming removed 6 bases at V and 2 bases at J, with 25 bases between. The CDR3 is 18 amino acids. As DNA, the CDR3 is TGTGCCAGCAGGATGGGTACGGGCGACAGCCCTTACAACTATGGCTACACCTTC. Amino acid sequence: CASRMGTGDSPYNYGYTF.

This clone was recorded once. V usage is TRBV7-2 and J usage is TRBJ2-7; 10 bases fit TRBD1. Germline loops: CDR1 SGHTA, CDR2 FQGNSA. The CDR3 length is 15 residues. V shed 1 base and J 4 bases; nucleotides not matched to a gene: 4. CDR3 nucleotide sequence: TGTGCCAGCAGCTTAGTCGGACAGGGGGAGTACGAGCAGTACTTC. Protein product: CASSLVGQGEYEQYF. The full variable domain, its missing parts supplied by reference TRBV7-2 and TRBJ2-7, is GAGVSQSPSNKVTEKGKDVELRCDPISGHTALYWYRQSLGQGLEFLIYFQGNSAPDKSGLPSDRFSAERTGGSVSTLTIQRTQQEDSAVYLCASSLVGQGEYEQYFGPGTRLTVT.